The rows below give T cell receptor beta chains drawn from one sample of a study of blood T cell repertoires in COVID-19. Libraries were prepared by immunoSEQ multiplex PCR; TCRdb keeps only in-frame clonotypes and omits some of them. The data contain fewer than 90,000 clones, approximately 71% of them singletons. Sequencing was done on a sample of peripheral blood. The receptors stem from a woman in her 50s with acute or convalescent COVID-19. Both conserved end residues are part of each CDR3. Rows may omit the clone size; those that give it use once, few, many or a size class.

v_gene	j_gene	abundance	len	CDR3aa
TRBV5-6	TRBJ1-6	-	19	CASSLGDSLPSSYNSPLHF
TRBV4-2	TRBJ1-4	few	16	CASSQGPGQGNEKLFF
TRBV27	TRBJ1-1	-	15	CASYARGQKRTEAFF
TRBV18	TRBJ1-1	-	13	CASSPSSQYEAFF
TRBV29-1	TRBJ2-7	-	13	CSVSRRSSYEQYF
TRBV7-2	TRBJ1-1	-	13	CASSLSQGREAFF
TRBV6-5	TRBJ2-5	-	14	CASSYSGLAETQYF
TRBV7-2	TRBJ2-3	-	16	CASSLGGGTTQDTQYF
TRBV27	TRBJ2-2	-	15	CASSSTGGNTGELFF
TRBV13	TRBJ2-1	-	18	CASSSNLGVAGPSNEQFF
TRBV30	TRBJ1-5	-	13	CAFYSISNQPQHF
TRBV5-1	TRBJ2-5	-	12	CASTGLAETQYF
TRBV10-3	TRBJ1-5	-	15	CAISWTMSPNQPQHF
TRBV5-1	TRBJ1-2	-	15	CASSPGGGDAGRYTF
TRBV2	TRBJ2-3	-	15	CASQRAGGNTDTQYF
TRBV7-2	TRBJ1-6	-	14	CASLEGGGYSPLHF
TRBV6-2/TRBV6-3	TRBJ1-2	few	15	CASSYLFTGGDGYTF
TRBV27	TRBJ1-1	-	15	CASSPKTGMNTEAFF
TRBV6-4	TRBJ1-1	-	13	CASSEAGGTEAFF
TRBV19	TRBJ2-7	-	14	CASGSQDRVYEQYF
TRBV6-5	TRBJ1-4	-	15	CASRRTGGTNEKLFF
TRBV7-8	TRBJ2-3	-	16	CASSLGGQGDTDTQYF
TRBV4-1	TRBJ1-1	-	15	CASSHFGTPNTEAFF
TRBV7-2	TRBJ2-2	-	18	CASSYGQGAQRATGELFF
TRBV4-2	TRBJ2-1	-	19	CASSQSFNEDRGVVDEQFF
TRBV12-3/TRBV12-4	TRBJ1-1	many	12	CASSLALAEAFF
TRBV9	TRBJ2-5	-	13	CASSERGQETQYF
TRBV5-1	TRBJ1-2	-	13	CASSGGQGGVYTF
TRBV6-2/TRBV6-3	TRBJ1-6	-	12	CASSYSHGSLHF
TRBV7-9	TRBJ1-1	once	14	CASSLQGPNTEAFF
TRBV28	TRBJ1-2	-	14	CASTRGIIGGGYTF
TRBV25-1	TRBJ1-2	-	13	CASSGGTGNGYTF
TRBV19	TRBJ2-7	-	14	CASSLSGGGYEQYF
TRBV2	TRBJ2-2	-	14	CASISSGNTGELFF
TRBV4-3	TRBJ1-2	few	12	CASSQGDFGYTF